This T cell receptor beta chain appears in the sequencing data of a study of beta chain features in type 1 diabetes (dated 2018 in TCRdb). Some background on the complete study: Patients and healthy donors did not differ in mean age, gender distribution, total cell number or subset yield. Across all samples, about 110 million sorted cells were examined, and cell number per subset correlated strongly with RNA yield. Naive and central memory subsets were obtained from all 30 or so donors, but regulatory and stem cell-like memory subsets were isolated from only 8 patients and 8 healthy donors. In the study, recently diagnosed type 1 diabetes patients and matched healthy donors were compared on the TCRB repertoires of their sorted circulating CD4+ T cell subsets. Study-level results and caveats: Because small numbers of individuals were included in the HLA sub-analyses, any influence of HLA type on TCRB rearrangement was left unresolved. Shorter templates might be favored by PCR, yet because patient and control samples were amplified and corrected together, any such skew would affect both groups equally. Because cDNA rather than genomic DNA was sequenced, highly expressing activated cells could have been over-represented, although no difference in activation and CD3 levels was found between groups. The naive, central memory and regulatory TCRB repertoires appeared to resemble one another more closely among patients than among healthy donors. In all four CD4+ subsets, TCRB CDR3 length was moderately but significantly shorter in type 1 diabetes patients. At VDJ recombination sites, patients with type 1 diabetes made fewer insertions and deleted more nucleotides, a pattern implying thymic rearrangement abnormalities.

Each donor gave one peripheral blood draw, around 0.12 L on average, collected into heparinised tubes. A BD FACSAria II and a panel including CD45RO, CCR7, CD25, CD127, CD95 and CD27 were used to sort naive, central memory, regulatory and stem cell-like memory CD4+ T cells. Every sorted population had a purity above 95%. PBMCs were isolated right away by Lymphoprep density gradient centrifugation and were stained directly, without culture. To minimize batch effects, samples were stained and sorted in pairs, one healthy donor with one patient per experiment. All of the isolated RNA was reverse transcribed with the High Capacity cDNA Reverse Transcription Kit, so expressed TCRB transcripts were sequenced. Naive, central memory and regulatory T cell samples underwent deep immunoSEQ sequencing, averaging around 3.6 million total reads per sample. After sorted cells were lysed in RLT buffer, RNA was extracted with DNase-treated RNeasy Micro or Mini kits, with the choice depending on cell number. Each cell subset was processed separately to prevent cross-contamination, with patient and healthy donor samples processed together. The immunoSEQ multiplex PCR was used to amplify TCRB sequences from cDNA, yielding 87-bp fragments that span the CDR3 region. The amplicons were sequenced using the Illumina HiSeq platform. The original pipeline was this. PCR bias was corrected computationally using synthetic template baselines, and reads within Hamming distance 2 were collapsed, with unmergeable singletons discarded. Reads were aligned against IMGT so that V, D and J genes, CDR3 length and insertions or deletions at six rearrangement sites could be assigned. Within each subset, clonotype counts were normalized to sorted cell number, after which true diversity and Gini coefficients were computed with the tcR R package. The overlap coefficient, calculated on TCRB nucleotide sequences, was used to measure repertoire sharing. Out-of-frame TCRB sequences from naive cells were analyzed as a proxy for the pre-selection repertoire. Entries here come from immuneACCESS through TCRdb and include only in-frame sequences with V and J called. Some clones fail to appear in such tables; in the studies checked, an unresolved V gene covers under half of the shortfall, and the cause of the remainder is unknown. That table furnishes V, J and clone size, whereas the DNA furnished D and trimming. This sample has 250,000 to 300,000 clones in its table, and more than 13% of those were observed once. The ten largest make up over 0.015% of the sample.

Looking up the germline V gene yields CDR1 MDHEN and CDR2 SYDVKM. The junction carries 12 bases between V and J, which are trimmed by 3 bases and 6 bases respectively. The CDR3 sequence holds 14 residues, the cysteine and phenylalanine included. The DNA shown is the 42-base CDR3, in frame from base 1. Of note for this clone: Its antigen remains undetermined. Per-nucleotide qualities are absent, and no much larger clonotype sits a single base away.

The sequence was collected from a man aged 25-40 years with type 1 diabetes. The V and J genes are TRBV28 and TRBJ1-5; TRBD1 might be the D gene, on 6 matching bases. Specimen: naive CD4+ T cells from blood. Interpreted using the paper, the cell subset or site label stands for: true naive CD4+ T cells. The DNA is as follows: TGTGCCAGCAGTTTGGGGGGGCTGGTTCAGCCCCAGCATTTT. Its coded protein is CASSLGGLVQPQHF. Extended through the reference TRBV28 and TRBJ1-5 proteins, this CDR3 yields the full variable domain: DVKVTQSSRYLVKRTGEKVFLECVQDMDHENMFWYRQDPGLGLRLIYFSYDVKMKEKGDIPEGYSVSREKKERFSLILESASTNQTSMYLCASSLGGLVQPQHFGDGTRLSIL.